These 8 T cell receptor beta chains originate from one sample sequenced in a study of glioma-infiltrating T cells. Using RNA template, CDR3s of TCR alpha and beta were amplified with iRepertoire arm-PCR. TCRdb redid the calling of the multiplex PCR reads with MiXCR, one entry per CDR3 protein. Of fewer than 90,000 distinct CDR3 sequences listed, 20% to 25% are singletons. Sequencing was done on a sample of glioma tissue, nonneoplastic brain tissue, or PBMCs (not recorded which). Source of these receptors: a human donor with low-grade glioma or glioblastoma, undergoing nonglioma brain surgery, or in good health (not recorded which).

The J gene is TRBJ1-3, the V gene TRBV11-2; 9 bases map to TRBD1. The germline gives CDR1 SGHAT, CDR2 FQNNGV. With V trimmed by 3 bases and J by 3 bases, 6 bases remained unmatched. This CDR3 is 16 amino acids long. DNA of the CDR3: TGTGCCAGCAGCTTTTCCGGGACAGGGCATGGAAACACCATATATTTT. Translating it yields CASSFSGTGHGNTIYF.

Note on this clonotype: One base away lies a much larger clone, so this may be a sequencing read error. The chain carries TRBV3-1 and TRBJ1-2; no clear D gene. The germline V gene encodes CDR1 LGHDT and CDR2 YNNKEL (reference sequence). This CDR3 is 12 amino acids long. Written as DNA, the CDR3 is TGTGCCAGCAGCCCCTCTAACTATGGCTGCACCTTC. Amino acids: CASSPSNYGCTF.

This clonotype was seen only a few times. This chain links TRBV29-1 with TRBJ2-1, with 9 positions matching TRBD2. The CDR3 spans 13 residues. V dropped 3 bases and J dropped 9; count of bases not matched to a gene: 6. Germline CDR1 is SQVTM and CDR2 is ANQGSEA. In nucleotides, the CDR3 is TGCAGCGTTGAGGCTAGCGGGAACAGTGAGCAGTTCTTC. As protein: CSVEASGNSEQFF.

The sample holds many counts of this clonotype. The chain combines TRBV27 with TRBJ1-6; no reliable D call. The CDR3 sequence is 16 residues long. With 2 bases removed from V and 6 bases from J, the gap between germline ends came to 14 bases. Germline V CDR1 and CDR2: MNHEY, SMNVEV (reference sequence). CDR3 sequence (DNA): TGTGCCAGCAGTTTAACGGCGAGAAGCTCTAATTCACCCCTCCACTTT. Translated, it gives CASSLTARSSNSPLHF.

This clonotype was counted between two and nine times. V and J are TRBV5-1 and TRBJ1-4; D unresolved. This CDR3 has 16 residues. V lost 0 bases to trimming and J lost 4 bases, with 13 bases between them. Germline loops: CDR1 SGHRS, CDR2 YFSETQ. Written as DNA, the CDR3 is TGCGCCAGCAGCTTGGCCGTGGGCAGCATTAATGAAAAACTGTTTTTT. Residues: CASSLAVGSINEKLFF.

This clonotype was counted at least ten times. The chain combines TRBV29-1 with TRBJ2-7, with D tentatively TRBD2 (5 bases). The germline V and J ends were trimmed by 5 bases and 4 bases, with 18 bases remaining between them. Germline V gives CDR1 SQVTM, CDR2 ANQGSEA. The CDR3 spans 14 residues. CDR3 in DNA: TGCAGCGTTTTGTTAGAGGGTCGACTTTACGAGCAGTACTTC. Translation: CSVLLEGRLYEQYF.

In this sample, this clonotype turned up a few times. The V and J genes are TRBV2 and TRBJ1-5; TRBD1 agrees at 9 bases. Germline V CDR1 and CDR2: SNHLY, FYNNEI. CDR3 size: 15 residues. With 4 bases clipped from V and 4 bases from J, the junction kept 5 bases outside the gene matches. The CDR3, as DNA: TGTGCCAGCAGTGTAGAGGGACAGGGTAATCAGCCCCAGCATTTT. Residues: CASSVEGQGNQPQHF.

This clonotype was detected ten times or more. The chain carries TRBV20-1 and TRBJ1-1; D perhaps matches TRBD1 (5 bases). The V gene lost 6 bases and the J gene lost 0 bases, with 11 bases spanning the gap. The CDR3 is 13 residues long. Germline-derived CDR1 and CDR2 are DFQATT and SNEGSKA (reference sequence). The CDR3 here is CSATQAVNTEAFF. CDR3 nucleotides: TGCAGTGCGACACAGGCGGTGAACACTGAAGCTTTCTTT.